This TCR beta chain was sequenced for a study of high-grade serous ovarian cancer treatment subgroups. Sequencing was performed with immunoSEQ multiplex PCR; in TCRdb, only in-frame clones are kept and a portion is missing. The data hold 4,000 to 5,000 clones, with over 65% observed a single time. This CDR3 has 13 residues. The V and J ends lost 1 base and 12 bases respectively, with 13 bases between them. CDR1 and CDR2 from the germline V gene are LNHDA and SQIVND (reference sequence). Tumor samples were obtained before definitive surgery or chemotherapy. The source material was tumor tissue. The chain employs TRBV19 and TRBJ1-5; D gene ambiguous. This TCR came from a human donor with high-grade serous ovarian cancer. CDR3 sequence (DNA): TGTGCCAGTAGTATAGGTTCGGCCCTGGACCAGCATTTT. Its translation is CASSIGSALDQHF.